A selection of T cell receptor beta chains follows, all from one sample in a study of blood T cell repertoires in COVID-19. Profiling relied on immunoSEQ multiplex PCR, and the TCRdb table lists in-frame clones only, not all of them. The table shows approximately 150,000 clones, with about four fifths occurring only once. The sample taken for sequencing was peripheral blood. Receptors originate from a man in his sixties or seventies who had recovered from COVID-19. Each CDR3 is given with its conserved first and last residue. D genes are given only for firm matches. Clone sizes are given selectively: once, few, many, or a class where the clone is expanded.

len	d_gene	abundance	j_gene	v_gene	CDR3nt	CDR3aa
14	TRBD2	NA	TRBJ2-7	TRBV5-1	TGCGCCAGCAGCTTGGACCGGGACTACTACGAGCAGTACTTC	CASSLDRDYYEQYF
15	NA	NA	TRBJ1-5	TRBV6-5	TGTGCCAGCAGTTACGGCGGGGCGGGTGGTCAGCCCCAGCATTTT	CASSYGGAGGQPQHF
14	TRBD1	NA	TRBJ1-2	TRBV18	TGTGCCAGCTCATTCGACAGGGGGCGATATGGCTACACCTTC	CASSFDRGRYGYTF
14	NA	NA	TRBJ2-2	TRBV5-1	TGCGCCAGCAGCTTATCCCCAGACACCGGGGAGCTGTTTTTT	CASSLSPDTGELFF
16	TRBD2	NA	TRBJ2-1	TRBV5-1	TGCGCCAGCAGTCCCGCCGGGACTAGAGGTTACAATGAGCAGTTCTTC	CASSPAGTRGYNEQFF
13	NA	once	TRBJ1-1	TRBV12-3/TRBV12-4	TGTGCCAGCAGTGATACTGGGGGGGGTGAAGCTTTCTTT	CASSDTGGGEAFF
13	NA	NA	TRBJ1-5	TRBV6-1	TGTGCCAGCAGTGAAGACAGGTTACAGCCCCAGCATTTT	CASSEDRLQPQHF
15	NA	NA	TRBJ2-3	TRBV7-6	TGTGCCAGCAGCCCCACCGATCGAGGCACAGATACGCAGTATTTT	CASSPTDRGTDTQYF
14	TRBD1	NA	TRBJ1-1	TRBV18	TGTGCCAGCTCATCCGGGACAGTGAACACTGAAGCTTTCTTT	CASSSGTVNTEAFF
15	TRBD2	NA	TRBJ2-1	TRBV19	TGTGCCAGTAGTATCGGGGGGGAACCGAGCAATGAGCAGTTCTTC	CASSIGGEPSNEQFF
10	NA	NA	TRBJ2-1	TRBV20-1	TGCAGTGCAACTCGCATTGAGCAGTTCTTC	CSATRIEQFF
16	TRBD2	NA	TRBJ2-5	TRBV28	TGTGCCAGCAGTCCAGGGACTAGCGGGAGTTTTGAGACCCAGTACTTC	CASSPGTSGSFETQYF
14	TRBD1	once	TRBJ1-6	TRBV6-5	TGTGCCAGCAGTTGGGACAGGGGGAATTCACCCCTCCACTTT	CASSWDRGNSPLHF